These T cell receptor beta chains were read from a single sample in a study of blood T cell repertoires in COVID-19. TCRdb keeps only in-frame clones here, not all; method: immunoSEQ multiplex PCR. The table records approximately 240,000 clones, around nine tenths of them present only once. Sequencing input: PBMCs or T cells enriched from blood (not recorded which). The origin of the receptors is a woman between 18 and 29 years old who had recovered from COVID-19. CDR3s include the opening cysteine and the closing phenylalanine or tryptophan. The D gene is left open where the match is weak. Only part of the rows carry a size: once, few, many, or a class if the clone is expanded.

D gene: .; V gene: TRBV4-1; clone size: .; CDR3 length: 13; J gene: TRBJ2-7; CDR3 protein: CASSLEPGPEQYF; CDR3 DNA: TGCGCCAGCAGCCTCGAACCAGGGCCCGAGCAGTACTTC
D gene: TRBD2; V gene: TRBV5-1; clone size: .; CDR3 length: 16; J gene: TRBJ2-1; CDR3 protein: CASSWKRSGGNNEQFF; CDR3 DNA: TGCGCCAGCAGCTGGAAGCGTAGCGGGGGGAACAATGAGCAGTTCTTC
D gene: .; V gene: TRBV13; clone size: .; CDR3 length: 14; J gene: TRBJ1-3; CDR3 protein: CASSLIGDGNTIYF; CDR3 DNA: TGTGCCAGCAGCTTAATCGGGGATGGAAACACCATATATTTT
D gene: .; V gene: TRBV5-1; clone size: .; CDR3 length: 15; J gene: TRBJ2-6; CDR3 protein: CASSFTGSGANVLTF; CDR3 DNA: TGCGCCAGCAGCTTTACAGGGTCTGGGGCCAACGTCCTGACTTTC
D gene: TRBD1; V gene: TRBV9; clone size: once; CDR3 length: 15; J gene: TRBJ1-3; CDR3 protein: CASSEKTGAGNTIYF; CDR3 DNA: TGTGCCAGCAGCGAAAAGACAGGGGCTGGAAACACCATATATTTT
D gene: TRBD1; V gene: TRBV9; clone size: .; CDR3 length: 16; J gene: TRBJ1-4; CDR3 protein: CASSPTGMEYGEKLFF; CDR3 DNA: TGTGCCAGCAGCCCGACAGGGATGGAATATGGGGAAAAACTGTTTTTT
D gene: .; V gene: TRBV12-3/TRBV12-4; clone size: .; CDR3 length: 13; J gene: TRBJ1-2; CDR3 protein: CASSLAGVDGYTF; CDR3 DNA: TGTGCCAGCAGTTTAGCAGGGGTGGATGGCTACACCTTC
D gene: .; V gene: TRBV9; clone size: .; CDR3 length: 15; J gene: TRBJ2-5; CDR3 protein: CASSPEPGTEETQYF; CDR3 DNA: TGTGCCAGCAGCCCGGAACCCGGGACTGAAGAGACCCAGTACTTC
D gene: .; V gene: TRBV12-2; clone size: .; CDR3 length: 17; J gene: TRBJ2-2; CDR3 protein: CASRLVGGETNTGELFF; CDR3 DNA: TGTGCAAGTCGCTTAGTTGGCGGGGAGACGAACACCGGGGAGCTGTTTTTT
D gene: TRBD1; V gene: TRBV11-3; clone size: .; CDR3 length: 16; J gene: TRBJ1-2; CDR3 protein: CASSLDYRTGNYGYTF; CDR3 DNA: TGTGCCAGCAGCTTAGATTACCGGACAGGCAACTATGGCTACACCTTC
D gene: .; V gene: TRBV3-1/TRBV3-2; clone size: .; CDR3 length: 14; J gene: TRBJ1-3; CDR3 protein: CASSERASGNTIYF; CDR3 DNA: TGTGCCAGCAGCGAGAGGGCCTCTGGAAACACCATATATTTT
D gene: .; V gene: TRBV5-4; clone size: few; CDR3 length: 16; J gene: TRBJ1-3; CDR3 protein: CASSQDRGGRGNTIYF; CDR3 DNA: TGTGCCAGCAGCCAAGATCGGGGGGGTCGGGGAAACACCATATATTTT
D gene: TRBD1; V gene: TRBV28; clone size: .; CDR3 length: 13; J gene: TRBJ2-5; CDR3 protein: CASRGQGGETQYF; CDR3 DNA: TGTGCCAGCAGGGGACAGGGCGGGGAGACCCAGTACTTC
D gene: TRBD2; V gene: TRBV28; clone size: once; CDR3 length: 16; J gene: TRBJ2-2; CDR3 protein: CASRTGTSDYNGELFF; CDR3 DNA: TGTGCCAGCAGGACCGGGACTAGCGATTATAACGGGGAGCTGTTTTTT
D gene: TRBD1; V gene: TRBV2; clone size: .; CDR3 length: 14; J gene: TRBJ1-2; CDR3 protein: CASTGQGAYYGYTF; CDR3 DNA: TGTGCCAGTACGGGACAGGGGGCTTACTATGGCTACACCTTC
D gene: TRBD2; V gene: TRBV9; clone size: .; CDR3 length: 15; J gene: TRBJ2-1; CDR3 protein: CASSMGLAAYNEQFF; CDR3 DNA: TGTGCCAGCAGCATGGGACTAGCGGCCTACAATGAGCAGTTCTTC
D gene: .; V gene: TRBV11-3; clone size: few; CDR3 length: 17; J gene: TRBJ2-7; CDR3 protein: CASSLGGRGSLINEQYF; CDR3 DNA: TGTGCCAGCAGCTTGGGAGGCAGGGGGTCTTTAATCAACGAGCAGTACTTC
D gene: .; V gene: TRBV4-2; clone size: few; CDR3 length: 14; J gene: TRBJ2-7; CDR3 protein: CASSQNRDAYEQYF; CDR3 DNA: TGTGCCAGCAGCCAGAACAGGGATGCCTACGAGCAGTACTTC
D gene: .; V gene: TRBV9; clone size: .; CDR3 length: 14; J gene: TRBJ1-1; CDR3 protein: CASSVGQRFSEAFF; CDR3 DNA: TGTGCCAGCAGCGTAGGGCAGCGGTTCTCTGAAGCTTTCTTT
D gene: .; V gene: TRBV7-3; clone size: .; CDR3 length: 13; J gene: TRBJ2-3; CDR3 protein: CASSPRDPDTQYF; CDR3 DNA: TGTGCCAGCAGCCCCCGAGATCCAGATACGCAGTATTTT
D gene: TRBD1; V gene: TRBV7-3; clone size: .; CDR3 length: 15; J gene: TRBJ2-2; CDR3 protein: CASSPGQRNTGELFF; CDR3 DNA: TGTGCCAGCAGCCCGGGACAGAGAAACACCGGGGAGCTGTTTTTT
D gene: TRBD1; V gene: TRBV19; clone size: .; CDR3 length: 15; J gene: TRBJ1-5; CDR3 protein: CASSPSGDSYQPQHF; CDR3 DNA: TGTGCCAGTAGCCCATCCGGGGACAGCTATCAGCCCCAGCATTTT
D gene: .; V gene: TRBV7-9; clone size: .; CDR3 length: 14; J gene: TRBJ1-5; CDR3 protein: CASSLGGRNQPQHF; CDR3 DNA: TGTGCCAGCAGCTTAGGGGGCCGGAATCAGCCCCAGCATTTT
D gene: .; V gene: TRBV28; clone size: .; CDR3 length: 13; J gene: TRBJ2-5; CDR3 protein: CASSLGDTPSQYF; CDR3 DNA: TGTGCCAGCAGTTTGGGGGACACCCCGTCTCAGTACTTC
D gene: .; V gene: TRBV5-4; clone size: .; CDR3 length: 15; J gene: TRBJ1-1; CDR3 protein: CASSLGLAENTEAFF; CDR3 DNA: TGTGCCAGCAGCTTGGGTTTAGCGGAGAACACTGAAGCTTTCTTT
D gene: TRBD1; V gene: TRBV5-8; clone size: .; CDR3 length: 13; J gene: TRBJ2-5; CDR3 protein: CASRSTGGETQYF; CDR3 DNA: TGTGCCAGCAGATCGACAGGGGGGGAGACCCAGTACTTC
D gene: TRBD2; V gene: TRBV7-3; clone size: .; CDR3 length: 16; J gene: TRBJ2-3; CDR3 protein: CASSPQSGGSTDTQYF; CDR3 DNA: TGTGCCAGCAGCCCTCAGAGCGGGGGCAGCACAGATACGCAGTATTTT
D gene: TRBD2; V gene: TRBV6-4; clone size: .; CDR3 length: 14; J gene: TRBJ2-1; CDR3 protein: CASSESGRGSEQFF; CDR3 DNA: TGTGCCAGCAGCGAAAGCGGGAGGGGTTCTGAGCAGTTCTTC
D gene: TRBD1; V gene: TRBV27; clone size: .; CDR3 length: 15; J gene: TRBJ1-6; CDR3 protein: CASSAGQNLNSPLHF; CDR3 DNA: TGTGCCAGCAGTGCGGGACAGAACCTTAATTCACCCCTCCACTTT
D gene: TRBD2; V gene: TRBV7-2; clone size: .; CDR3 length: 18; J gene: TRBJ2-1; CDR3 protein: CASSLALPGRGGSDEQFF; CDR3 DNA: TGTGCCAGCAGCTTAGCACTTCCTGGGCGGGGGGGCAGTGATGAGCAGTTCTTC
D gene: TRBD1; V gene: TRBV6-5; clone size: .; CDR3 length: 15; J gene: TRBJ2-2; CDR3 protein: CASGTGDPNTGELFF; CDR3 DNA: TGTGCCAGCGGGACAGGGGACCCGAACACCGGGGAGCTGTTTTTT
D gene: TRBD2; V gene: TRBV11-2; clone size: .; CDR3 length: 16; J gene: TRBJ2-5; CDR3 protein: CASSLGPSGGQETQYF; CDR3 DNA: TGTGCCAGCAGCTTAGGGCCTAGCGGGGGGCAAGAGACCCAGTACTTC
D gene: TRBD1; V gene: TRBV7-2; clone size: .; CDR3 length: 15; J gene: TRBJ1-1; CDR3 protein: CASSLSTGIGTEAFF; CDR3 DNA: TGTGCCAGCAGCTTGTCGACAGGGATAGGCACTGAAGCTTTCTTT
D gene: .; V gene: TRBV5-8; clone size: few; CDR3 length: 12; J gene: TRBJ1-2; CDR3 protein: CASSPYNYGYTF; CDR3 DNA: TGTGCCAGCAGCCCCTATAATTATGGCTACACCTTC
D gene: TRBD1; V gene: TRBV18; clone size: once; CDR3 length: 17; J gene: TRBJ1-1; CDR3 protein: CASSPPGQGANSTEAFF; CDR3 DNA: TGTGCCAGCTCACCACCAGGACAGGGGGCGAATAGCACTGAAGCTTTCTTT
D gene: TRBD2; V gene: TRBV6-5; clone size: .; CDR3 length: 16; J gene: TRBJ2-7; CDR3 protein: CASSYSNSLAGYEQYF; CDR3 DNA: TGTGCCAGCAGTTACTCGAACTCACTAGCGGGCTACGAGCAGTACTTC
D gene: TRBD1; V gene: TRBV7-2; clone size: .; CDR3 length: 15; J gene: TRBJ1-1; CDR3 protein: CASNLATGLNTEAFF; CDR3 DNA: TGTGCCAGCAACCTCGCGACAGGGCTGAACACTGAAGCTTTCTTT
D gene: .; V gene: TRBV11-1; clone size: .; CDR3 length: 15; J gene: TRBJ2-1; CDR3 protein: CASSLVGAEGLEQFF; CDR3 DNA: TGTGCCAGCAGCTTAGTGGGGGCCGAGGGCCTTGAGCAGTTCTTC
D gene: .; V gene: TRBV6-5; clone size: .; CDR3 length: 11; J gene: TRBJ2-7; CDR3 protein: CASRQGYEQYF; CDR3 DNA: TGTGCCAGCCGCCAGGGCTACGAGCAGTACTTC
D gene: .; V gene: TRBV19; clone size: .; CDR3 length: 14; J gene: TRBJ1-1; CDR3 protein: CASSIEGAWEAAFF; CDR3 DNA: TGTGCCAGTAGTATAGAGGGTGCCTGGGAGGCAGCTTTCTTT
D gene: TRBD2; V gene: TRBV13; clone size: .; CDR3 length: 14; J gene: TRBJ2-5; CDR3 protein: CASSPGGGGKTQYF; CDR3 DNA: TGTGCCAGCAGCCCCGGTGGGGGGGGAAAGACCCAGTACTTC
D gene: .; V gene: TRBV21-1; clone size: once; CDR3 length: 14; J gene: TRBJ2-2; CDR3 protein: CASSRRQGDGELFF; CDR3 DNA: TGTGCCAGCAGCAGACGACAGGGGGACGGGGAGCTGTTTTTT
D gene: TRBD1; V gene: TRBV11-3; clone size: .; CDR3 length: 15; J gene: TRBJ1-2; CDR3 protein: CASSYGTGGNYGYTF; CDR3 DNA: TGTGCCAGCAGCTACGGGACAGGGGGTAACTATGGCTACACCTTC
D gene: TRBD1; V gene: TRBV2; clone size: .; CDR3 length: 15; J gene: TRBJ1-5; CDR3 protein: CASSINRGANEPQHF; CDR3 DNA: TGTGCCAGCAGTATAAACAGGGGCGCAAACGAGCCCCAGCATTTT
D gene: TRBD2; V gene: TRBV6-2/TRBV6-3; clone size: once; CDR3 length: 17; J gene: TRBJ2-2; CDR3 protein: CASSSRTSGGGTGELFF; CDR3 DNA: TGTGCCAGCAGTTCCCGGACTAGCGGGGGGGGCACCGGGGAGCTGTTTTTT
D gene: .; V gene: TRBV5-1; clone size: once; CDR3 length: 14; J gene: TRBJ1-1; CDR3 protein: CASSLFSENTEAFF; CDR3 DNA: TGCGCCAGCAGCTTGTTTTCAGAGAACACTGAAGCTTTCTTT
D gene: .; V gene: TRBV5-1; clone size: few; CDR3 length: 15; J gene: TRBJ2-1; CDR3 protein: CASSLTYQSYNEQFF; CDR3 DNA: TGCGCCAGCAGCTTGACATATCAGTCCTACAATGAGCAGTTCTTC
D gene: TRBD1; V gene: TRBV28; clone size: .; CDR3 length: 17; J gene: TRBJ1-6; CDR3 protein: CASSLLNKGQYNSPLHF; CDR3 DNA: TGTGCCAGCAGTTTATTAAATAAGGGACAGTATAATTCACCCCTCCACTTT
D gene: TRBD2; V gene: TRBV28; clone size: .; CDR3 length: 16; J gene: TRBJ2-3; CDR3 protein: CASSLGTSGSSDTQYF; CDR3 DNA: TGTGCCAGCAGTTTAGGGACTAGCGGGAGCTCGGATACGCAGTATTTT
D gene: .; V gene: TRBV10-3; clone size: .; CDR3 length: 17; J gene: TRBJ1-2; CDR3 protein: CAISELSGGISAYGYTF; CDR3 DNA: TGTGCCATCAGTGAGCTTTCGGGGGGGATCTCTGCCTATGGCTACACCTTC
D gene: .; V gene: TRBV3-1/TRBV3-2; clone size: once; CDR3 length: 13; J gene: TRBJ1-2; CDR3 protein: CASSQVADYGYTF; CDR3 DNA: TGTGCCAGCAGCCAAGTGGCAGATTATGGCTACACCTTC
D gene: .; V gene: TRBV6-5; clone size: .; CDR3 length: 16; J gene: TRBJ1-2; CDR3 protein: CASSYSIYATGNGYTF; CDR3 DNA: TGTGCCAGCAGTTACTCGATTTACGCTACGGGTAATGGCTACACCTTC
D gene: .; V gene: TRBV6-2/TRBV6-3; clone size: .; CDR3 length: 14; J gene: TRBJ1-1; CDR3 protein: CASSYSSGGTEAFF; CDR3 DNA: TGTGCCAGCAGTTACTCATCAGGAGGCACTGAAGCTTTCTTT
D gene: .; V gene: TRBV6-1; clone size: .; CDR3 length: 13; J gene: TRBJ1-2; CDR3 protein: CASSETSGGGYTF; CDR3 DNA: TGTGCCAGCAGTGAAACATCCGGGGGTGGCTACACCTTC
D gene: .; V gene: TRBV11-1; clone size: .; CDR3 length: 15; J gene: TRBJ1-1; CDR3 protein: CASSLTMSLNTEAFF; CDR3 DNA: TGTGCCAGCAGCTTAACGATGTCACTCAACACTGAAGCTTTCTTT
D gene: .; V gene: TRBV4-1; clone size: .; CDR3 length: 13; J gene: TRBJ1-2; CDR3 protein: CASSSRQSYGYTF; CDR3 DNA: TGCGCCAGCAGCTCTCGACAGTCCTATGGCTACACCTTC
D gene: TRBD2; V gene: TRBV28; clone size: .; CDR3 length: 13; J gene: TRBJ2-1; CDR3 protein: CAITRGGPNEQFF; CDR3 DNA: TGTGCCATCACTCGGGGGGGCCCCAATGAGCAGTTCTTC
D gene: .; V gene: TRBV5-1; clone size: .; CDR3 length: 15; J gene: TRBJ1-3; CDR3 protein: CASSLADLRRDTIYF; CDR3 DNA: TGCGCCAGCAGCTTGGCCGACCTTAGGCGGGACACCATATATTTT